This T cell receptor (beta chain) was profiled in a study of a mutant IDH1 vaccine in newly diagnosed glioma. CDR3 size: 17 residues. CDR1 MRHNA and CDR2 SNTAGT come from the germline V gene. V trimming: 2 bases; J trimming: 3 bases; junction bases outside the gene matches: 11. Using immunoSEQ multiplex PCR, the repertoire was profiled, and TCRdb retains in-frame clones only, with some absent. This table has 92,000 or so clones, roughly 80% appearing once. Time point indicated: baseline, week 1 (first vaccination visit). The treatment denotes: pre-vaccination baseline after standard-of-care therapy. The receptor was derived from a middle-aged man with glioma. Some clones in this sample may be carry-over from other donors' samples. V is TRBV6-4 and J is TRBJ2-5, with 8 nucleotides matching TRBD1. This material consisted of PBMCs, taken from a glioma patient treated with radiotherapy, temozolomide or both. CDR3 in DNA: TGTGCCAGCAGTGACCCTAAGACAGGGGAAATCGAAGAGACCCAGTACTTC. Amino acid sequence: CASSDPKTGEIEETQYF.